This T cell receptor (beta chain) was found in a study of cytomegalovirus exposure and HLA in healthy donors. Across the study: A prior analysis found 117 million unique TCR beta sequences from 170 million or so T cells. Samples from HLA-typed donors yielded 65 million to 90 million unique TCRs in an early data release.

Broader study findings: Association with HLA alleles at 0.05 false discovery rate was found for roughly 17,000 TCR beta sequences in a later analysis.

With respect to this clone: The antigen remains unidentified.

J was trimmed by 5 bases and V by 0 bases; bases with no gene match: 3. CDR3 length: 14 amino acids. Per germline, CDR1 SGHNT and CDR2 YYREEE (reference sequence). PCR was performed using 60 Vbeta and 13 Jbeta primers. TCRdb keeps only in-frame clones here, not all; method: immunoSEQ multiplex PCR. The table has hundreds of thousands of clones, roughly 88% seen once. The chain carries TRBV5-4 and TRBJ2-7; 9 bases line up with TRBD2. This receptor was identified in a boy between 2 and 10 years old in good health and CMV-seronegative. Material: PBMCs. CDR3 coding DNA: TGTGCCAGCAGCTTGGAACTAGCGGGCAACGAGCAGTACTTC. Translation: CASSLELAGNEQYF.